The TCR beta chain described here comes from a study of OX40 agonist ivuxolimab in advanced cancers. Study findings and constraints: Specificity for antigen went undetermined in the expanded peripheral T cells.

Clones were sequenced by immunoSEQ multiplex PCR, and TCRdb holds only the in-frame ones, with some missing. The sample records approximately 70,000 clones, roughly 92% being singletons. The CDR3 contains 13 residues. Between the trimmed V and J ends, which lost 5 bases and 6 bases, there was a span of 11 bases. Germline lookup yields CDR1 SEHNR and CDR2 FQNEAQ (reference sequence). Of note for this clone: Its antigen is unknown.

The receptor was derived from an adult with an advanced solid tumor such as melanoma, head and neck, liver or kidney cancer. V gene TRBV7-9 combines with J gene TRBJ1-5; D gene ambiguous. Sequencing was performed on CD4+ or CD8+ T cells sorted from blood, taken in a trial of the OX40 agonist ivuxolimab. The CDR3 nucleotides read TGTGCCAGCAGCGTATCCCCTCTTCAGCCCCAGCATTTT. It is translated as CASSVSPLQPQHF.